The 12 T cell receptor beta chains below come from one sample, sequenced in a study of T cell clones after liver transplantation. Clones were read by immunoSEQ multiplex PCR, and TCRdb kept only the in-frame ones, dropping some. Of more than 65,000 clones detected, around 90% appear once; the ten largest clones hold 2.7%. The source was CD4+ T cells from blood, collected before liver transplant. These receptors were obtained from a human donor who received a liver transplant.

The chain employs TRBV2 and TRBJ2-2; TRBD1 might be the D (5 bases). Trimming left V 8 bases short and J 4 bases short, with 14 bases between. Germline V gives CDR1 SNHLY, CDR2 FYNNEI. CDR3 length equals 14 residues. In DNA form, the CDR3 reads TGTGCCAGCGAGCTGGACACTATCACCGGGGAGCTGTTTTTT. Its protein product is CASELDTITGELFF.

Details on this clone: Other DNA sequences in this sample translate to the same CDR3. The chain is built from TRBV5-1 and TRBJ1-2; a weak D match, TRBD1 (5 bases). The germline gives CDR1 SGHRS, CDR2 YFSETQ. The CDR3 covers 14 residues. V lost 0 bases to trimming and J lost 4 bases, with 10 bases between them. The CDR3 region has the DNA TGCGCCAGCAGCTTGGGACAGACGAGCTATGGCTACACCTTC. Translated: CASSLGQTSYGYTF.

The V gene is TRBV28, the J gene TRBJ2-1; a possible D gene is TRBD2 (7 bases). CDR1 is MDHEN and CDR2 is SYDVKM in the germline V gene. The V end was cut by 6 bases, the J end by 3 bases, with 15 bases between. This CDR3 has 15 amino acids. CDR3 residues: CASRKGGAHYNEQFF. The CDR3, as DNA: TGTGCCAGCAGAAAGGGGGGGGCACACTACAATGAGCAGTTCTTC.

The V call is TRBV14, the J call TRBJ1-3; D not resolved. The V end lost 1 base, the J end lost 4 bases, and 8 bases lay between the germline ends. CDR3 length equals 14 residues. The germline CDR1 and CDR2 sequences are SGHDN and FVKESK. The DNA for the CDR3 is TGTGCCAGCAGCCAAGGTATTACAGGAAACACCATATATTTT. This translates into CASSQGITGNTIYF.

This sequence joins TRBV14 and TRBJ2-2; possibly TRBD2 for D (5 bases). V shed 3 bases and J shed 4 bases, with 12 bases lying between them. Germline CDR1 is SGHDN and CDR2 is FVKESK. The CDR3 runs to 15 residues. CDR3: CASSQELVLTGELFF. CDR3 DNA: TGTGCCAGCAGCCAGGAACTAGTGCTCACCGGGGAGCTGTTTTTT.

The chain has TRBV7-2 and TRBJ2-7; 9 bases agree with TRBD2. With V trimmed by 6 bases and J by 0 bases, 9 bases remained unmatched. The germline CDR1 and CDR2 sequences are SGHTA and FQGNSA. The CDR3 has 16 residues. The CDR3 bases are TGTGCCAGCAGGAGGGGCCCGACTAGCGGCTCCTACGAGCAGTACTTC. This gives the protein CASRRGPTSGSYEQYF.

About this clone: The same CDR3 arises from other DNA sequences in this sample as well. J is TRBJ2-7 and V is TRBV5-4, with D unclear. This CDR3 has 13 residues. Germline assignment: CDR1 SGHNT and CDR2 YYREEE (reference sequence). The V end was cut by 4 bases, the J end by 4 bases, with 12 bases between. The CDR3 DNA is TGTGCCAGCAGCCAGGAGCCTCAATACGAGCAGTACTTC. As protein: CASSQEPQYEQYF.

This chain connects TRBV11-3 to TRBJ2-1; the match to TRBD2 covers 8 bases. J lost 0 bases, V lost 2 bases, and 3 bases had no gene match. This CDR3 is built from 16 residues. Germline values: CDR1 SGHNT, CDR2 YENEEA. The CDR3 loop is CASSLRTSPSYNEQFF. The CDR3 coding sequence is TGTGCCAGCAGCTTACGGACTAGCCCCTCCTACAATGAGCAGTTCTTC.

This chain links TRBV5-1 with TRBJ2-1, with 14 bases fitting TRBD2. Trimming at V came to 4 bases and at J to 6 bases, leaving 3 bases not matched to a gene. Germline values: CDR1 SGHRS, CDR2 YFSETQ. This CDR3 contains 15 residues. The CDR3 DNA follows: TGCGCCAGCAGCCCCGGGACTAGCGGGAGCAATGAGCAGTTCTTC. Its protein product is CASSPGTSGSNEQFF.

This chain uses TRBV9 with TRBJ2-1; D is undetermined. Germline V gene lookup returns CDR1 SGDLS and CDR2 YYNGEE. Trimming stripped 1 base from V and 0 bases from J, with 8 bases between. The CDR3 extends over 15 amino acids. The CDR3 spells CASSVQATSYNEQFF. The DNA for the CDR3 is TGTGCCAGCAGCGTACAAGCGACCTCCTACAATGAGCAGTTCTTC.

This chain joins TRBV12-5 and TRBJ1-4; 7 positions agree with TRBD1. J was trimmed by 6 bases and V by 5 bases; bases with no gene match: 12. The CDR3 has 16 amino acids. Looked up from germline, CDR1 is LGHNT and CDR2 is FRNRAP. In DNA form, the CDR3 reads TGTGCTAGTGGTCCGGGAACGACAGGGAGGGATGAAAAACTGTTTTTT. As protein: CASGPGTTGRDEKLFF. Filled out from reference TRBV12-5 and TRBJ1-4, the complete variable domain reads DARVTQTPRHKVTEMGQEVTMRCQPILGHNTVFWYRQTMMQGLELLAYFRNRAPLDDSGMPKDRFSAEMPDATLATLKIQPSEPRDSAVYFCASGPGTTGRDEKLFFGSGTQLSVL.

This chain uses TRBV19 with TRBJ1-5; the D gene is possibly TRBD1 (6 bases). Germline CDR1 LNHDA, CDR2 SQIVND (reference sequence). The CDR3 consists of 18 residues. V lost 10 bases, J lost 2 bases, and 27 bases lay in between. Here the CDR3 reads CATKKWEPRGNGNQPQHF. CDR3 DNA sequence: TGTGCCACCAAAAAATGGGAGCCGAGGGGGAACGGCAATCAGCCCCAGCATTTT. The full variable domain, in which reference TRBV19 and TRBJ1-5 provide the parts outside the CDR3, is DGGITQSPKYLFRKEGQNVTLSCEQNLNHDAMYWYRQDPGQGLRLIYYSQIVNDFQKGDIAEGYSVSREKKESFPLTVTSAQKNPTAFYLCATKKWEPRGNGNQPQHFGDGTRLSIL.